The 17 T cell receptor beta chains below were found in one sample sequenced in a study of shared clonotypes between healthy human individuals. TCRdb's copy holds only in-frame clones and misses some; the assay was immunoSEQ multiplex PCR. Of fewer than 650,000 clones in the sample, about 79% were seen once. Sequenced sample: PBMCs. These receptors all stem from a woman aged 40-49 years in good health. Some clones in this sample may be carry-over from other donors' samples.

The chain joins TRBV19 to TRBJ1-1, with D hard to call. V lost 3 bases and J 2 bases, leaving 7 bases between the germline ends. The CDR3 has 13 residues. Per the germline V gene, CDR1 is LNHDA and CDR2 is SQIVND (reference sequence). CDR3 bases: TGTGCCAGTAGTATCTGGGGAAACACTGAAGCTTTCTTT. Amino acids: CASSIWGNTEAFF.

The chain is built from TRBV18 and TRBJ2-4; TRBD1 or TRBD2 may be the D gene (5 bases each). The CDR3 is 16 residues long. Germline CDR1 is KGHSH and CDR2 is LQKENI. V was cut by 3 bases and J by 0 bases, with 12 bases left in between. The CDR3 coding sequence is TGTGCCAGCTCACCCGGGACGTCCTTAGCCAAAAACATTCAGTACTTC. Protein: CASSPGTSLAKNIQYF.

The genes are TRBV13 and TRBJ2-7; 7 positions agree with TRBD2. The CDR3 sequence is 14 residues long. The germline CDR1 and CDR2 sequences are PRHDT and FYEKMQ (reference sequence). V shed 5 bases and J 2 bases; nucleotides not matched to a gene: 6. The CDR3 region is CASSAGLPPYEQYF. CDR3 nucleotides: TGTGCCAGCAGCGCGGGACTACCCCCCTACGAGCAGTACTTC.

As concerns this clone: This CDR3 is also generated by other DNA sequences in the sample. The chain couples TRBV5-1 to TRBJ2-3; 11 bases agree with TRBD2. This CDR3 comprises 17 residues. Germline V CDR1 and CDR2: SGHRS, YFSETQ. V was clipped by 4 bases and J by 5 bases; unmatched bases: 12. CDR3 in amino acids: CASSPGRLAGGRDTQYF. CDR3 bases: TGCGCCAGCAGCCCAGGAAGGCTAGCGGGAGGACGAGATACGCAGTATTTT.

V and J are TRBV7-8 and TRBJ1-2; D is unresolved. V was pared by 6 bases and J by 6 bases, with 20 bases between. Germline-derived CDR1 and CDR2 are SGHVS and FQNEAQ. The CDR3 runs 15 residues. The CDR3 protein is CASSFLIGTPNGYTF. CDR3 nucleotide sequence: TGTGCCAGCAGTTTCCTCATAGGCACACCTAATGGCTACACCTTC.

The chain joins TRBV10-2 to TRBJ1-1; D uncertain. The CDR3 loop spans 13 amino acids. Germline-derived CDR1 and CDR2 are WSHSY and SAAADI. Trimming took 5 bases from V and 0 from J, leaving 7 bases between them. CDR3 sequence (DNA): TGCGCCAGCAGTTCGGACGTGAACACTGAAGCTTTCTTT. Residues: CASSSDVNTEAFF.

The chain uses TRBV28 and TRBJ2-1, with 8 bases fitting TRBD1. CDR1 and CDR2 from the germline V gene are MDHEN and SYDVKM. Trimming at V came to 2 bases and at J to 10 bases, leaving 10 bases not matched to a gene. The CDR3 is 15 residues long. CDR3: CASSLRGAQGAEQFF. DNA for the CDR3: TGTGCCAGCAGTTTACGAGGGGCCCAGGGGGCGGAGCAGTTCTTC. Together with reference TRBV28 and TRBJ2-1, the CDR3 gives the full variable domain: DVKVTQSSRYLVKRTGEKVFLECVQDMDHENMFWYRQDPGLGLRLIYFSYDVKMKEKGDIPEGYSVSREKKERFSLILESASTNQTSMYLCASSLRGAQGAEQFFGPGTRLTVL.

This chain connects TRBV28 to TRBJ2-6, with 9 positions matching TRBD2. Germline assignment: CDR1 MDHEN and CDR2 SYDVKM. The CDR3 is 16 residues long. The V and J ends lost 6 bases and 3 bases, in that order; junction bases with no gene match: 6. CDR3 DNA: TGTGCCAGCAGCCCGGGACTAGCTAATGGGGCCAACGTCCTGACTTTC. Its protein product is CASSPGLANGANVLTF.

This clone was seen only a few times. The chain recombines TRBV27 with TRBJ2-3; 7 nucleotides line up with TRBD2. The ends lost 2 bases at V and 8 bases at J; junction bases unmatched: 4. The CDR3 sequence is 13 residues long. Germline CDR1 MNHEY, CDR2 SMNVEV (reference sequence). The CDR3 loop is CASSLAGVGTQYF. DNA for the CDR3: TGTGCCAGCAGTTTAGCGGGAGTTGGTACGCAGTATTTT.

The V gene is TRBV27, the J gene TRBJ1-2; D call uncertain. This CDR3 is 11 amino acids long. Germline V lookup: CDR1 MNHEY, CDR2 SMNVEV (reference sequence). V dropped 5 bases and J dropped 7 bases, with 8 bases sitting between them. Written as DNA, the CDR3 is TGTGCCAGCAGTCAAGGACGTGGCTACACCTTC. Protein sequence: CASSQGRGYTF.

The V call is TRBV19, the J call TRBJ2-3, with D perhaps TRBD2 (6 bases). Trimming removed 2 bases from V and 2 bases from J, with 20 bases in between. The germline CDR1 and CDR2 sequences are LNHDA and SQIVND (reference sequence). This CDR3 is built from 18 residues. DNA for the CDR3: TGTGCCAGTAGTATACTAGCGACGCAGGAACGTTACACAGATACGCAGTATTTT. This translates into CASSILATQERYTDTQYF.

A note on this clone: Because the CDR3 is missing its conserved closing phenylalanine or tryptophan, this is likely a read error. This CDR3 is CATSRDRDWGAGPHRCEQYL. The CDR3, as DNA: TGTGCCACCAGCAGGGACAGGGATTGGGGAGCGGGACCACATCGGTGCGAGCAGTACCTC. The chain has TRBV15 and TRBJ2-7, with a weak D call TRBD1 (8 bases). The V gene's germline CDR1 is LNHNV and CDR2 YYDKDF (reference sequence). The CDR3 runs to 20 residues. V lost 3 bases and J lost 6, with 33 bases in between.

The chain links TRBV27 to TRBJ2-3; D not certain. The CDR3 contains 16 residues. Deletions cut 1 base from V and 3 bases from J, with 14 bases between. The germline V gene has CDR1 MNHEY and CDR2 SMNVEV (reference sequence). Here the CDR3 reads CASSLLPGRPTDTQYF. The CDR3 coding sequence is TGTGCCAGCAGTTTATTGCCAGGCAGACCAACAGATACGCAGTATTTT.

CDR3 protein: CASSIRLRGGNEQFF. The CDR3 DNA sequence: TGTGCCAGTAGTATCCGCCTAAGGGGGGGCAATGAGCAGTTCTTC. J is TRBJ2-1 and V is TRBV19; D is possibly TRBD2 (7 bases). The germline gives CDR1 LNHDA, CDR2 SQIVND (reference sequence). This CDR3 is built from 15 residues. V lost 3 bases and J lost 6, with 15 bases in between. Full variable domain (outside the CDR3, taken from reference TRBV19 and TRBJ2-1): DGGITQSPKYLFRKEGQNVTLSCEQNLNHDAMYWYRQDPGQGLRLIYYSQIVNDFQKGDIAEGYSVSREKKESFPLTVTSAQKNPTAFYLCASSIRLRGGNEQFFGPGTRLTVL.

V is TRBV28 and J is TRBJ1-1; TRBD1 might be the D (6 bases). Germline CDR1 is MDHEN and CDR2 is SYDVKM. V shed 10 bases and J shed 7 bases, with 19 bases lying between them. The CDR3 extends over 13 amino acids. The CDR3 region has the DNA TGTGCCACCAGAAGAATAGAGACAGGTGAAGCTTTCTTT. This codes for CATRRIETGEAFF. The entire variable domain, with the rest obtained from reference TRBV28 and TRBJ1-1, is as follows: DVKVTQSSRYLVKRTGEKVFLECVQDMDHENMFWYRQDPGLGLRLIYFSYDVKMKEKGDIPEGYSVSREKKERFSLILESASTNQTSMYLCATRRIETGEAFFGQGTRLTVV.

The rearrangement links TRBV18 to TRBJ1-1; tentatively, D is TRBD1 (5 bases). Per germline, CDR1 KGHSH and CDR2 LQKENI. The CDR3 spans 17 residues. Trimming pared 6 bases from V and 0 bases from J, leaving 20 bases between. CDR3 DNA: TGTGCCAGCTCTCCGCGTGGGGGTGGGGGAATGAACACTGAAGCTTTCTTT. Protein sequence: CASSPRGGGGMNTEAFF.

This clone was recorded a few times. V and J are TRBV7-9 and TRBJ1-2, with D hard to call. This CDR3 is built from 13 residues. Per the germline V gene, CDR1 is SEHNR and CDR2 is FQNEAQ (reference sequence). The V and J ends lost 5 bases and 4 bases respectively, with 11 bases between them. The CDR3 nucleotides are TGTGCCAGCAGCCGGGCCCAGGCCTATGGCTACACCTTC. It is translated as CASSRAQAYGYTF.